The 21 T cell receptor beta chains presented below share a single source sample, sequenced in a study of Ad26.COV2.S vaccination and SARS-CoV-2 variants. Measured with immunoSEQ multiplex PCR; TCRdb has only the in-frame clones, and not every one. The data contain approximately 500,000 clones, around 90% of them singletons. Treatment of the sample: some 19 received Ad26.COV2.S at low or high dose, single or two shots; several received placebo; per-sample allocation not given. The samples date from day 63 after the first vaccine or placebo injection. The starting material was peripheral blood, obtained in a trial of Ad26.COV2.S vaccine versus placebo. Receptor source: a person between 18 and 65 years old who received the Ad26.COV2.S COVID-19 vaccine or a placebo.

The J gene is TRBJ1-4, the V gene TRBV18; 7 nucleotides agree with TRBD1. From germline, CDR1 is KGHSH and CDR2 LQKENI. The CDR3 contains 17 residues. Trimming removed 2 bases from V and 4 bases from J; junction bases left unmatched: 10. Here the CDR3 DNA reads TGTGCCAGCTCACCAGACAGGGTAAGGGTTCTTAATGAAAAACTGTTTTTT. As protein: CASSPDRVRVLNEKLFF.

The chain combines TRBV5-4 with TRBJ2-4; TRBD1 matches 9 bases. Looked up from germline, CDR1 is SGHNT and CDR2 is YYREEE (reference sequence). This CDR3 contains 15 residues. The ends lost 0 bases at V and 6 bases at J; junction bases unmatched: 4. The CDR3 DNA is TGTGCCAGCAGCTTGGCCGGGACAGGGAGAAACATTCAGTACTTC. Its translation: CASSLAGTGRNIQYF.

The CDR3 loop reads CASSLDGGGEKLFF. The CDR3 bases are TGTGCCAGCAGCTTAGACGGGGGAGGGGAAAAACTGTTTTTT. J is TRBJ1-4 and V is TRBV11-2; tentatively, D is TRBD1 (5 bases). The CDR3 sequence is 14 residues long. CDR1 and CDR2 (germline): SGHAT, FQNNGV. Trimming removed 0 bases from V and 8 bases from J, with 10 bases in between.

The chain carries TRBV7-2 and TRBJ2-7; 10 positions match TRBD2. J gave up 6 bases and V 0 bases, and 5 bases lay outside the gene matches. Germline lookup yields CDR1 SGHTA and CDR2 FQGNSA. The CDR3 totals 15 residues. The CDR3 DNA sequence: TGTGCCAGCAGCTTAGCGCTAGCGGGAGCGGGCGAGCAGTACTTC. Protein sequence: CASSLALAGAGEQYF.

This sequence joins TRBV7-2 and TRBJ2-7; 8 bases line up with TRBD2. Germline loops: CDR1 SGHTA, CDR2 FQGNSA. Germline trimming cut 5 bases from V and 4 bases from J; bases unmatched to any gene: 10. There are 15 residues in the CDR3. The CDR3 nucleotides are TGTGCCAGCAGCGTTAGCGGGGCCGTCCTATACGAGCAGTACTTC. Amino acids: CASSVSGAVLYEQYF.

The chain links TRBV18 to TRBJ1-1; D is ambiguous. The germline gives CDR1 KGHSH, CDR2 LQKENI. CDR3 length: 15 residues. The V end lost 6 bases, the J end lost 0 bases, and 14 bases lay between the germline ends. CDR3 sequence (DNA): TGTGCCAGCTCCCCCCGCCTCCAGATGAACACTGAAGCTTTCTTT. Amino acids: CASSPRLQMNTEAFF.

The CDR3 DNA is TGTGCCAGCAGCGCTAGCGGCCTCAATGAGCAGTTCTTC. Translated: CASSASGLNEQFF. This chain links TRBV9 with TRBJ2-1, with 7 bases aligning to TRBD2. J gave up 6 bases and V 3 bases, and 3 bases lay outside the gene matches. In germline, CDR1 is SGDLS, CDR2 YYNGEE. CDR3 length: 13 residues.

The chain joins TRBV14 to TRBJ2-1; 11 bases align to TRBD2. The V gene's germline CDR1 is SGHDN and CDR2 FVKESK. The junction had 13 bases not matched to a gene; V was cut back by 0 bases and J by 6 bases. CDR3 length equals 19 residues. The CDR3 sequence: CASSQELAGGPLRGNEQFF. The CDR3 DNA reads TGTGCCAGCAGCCAAGAGCTAGCGGGAGGCCCCTTAAGGGGCAATGAGCAGTTCTTC.

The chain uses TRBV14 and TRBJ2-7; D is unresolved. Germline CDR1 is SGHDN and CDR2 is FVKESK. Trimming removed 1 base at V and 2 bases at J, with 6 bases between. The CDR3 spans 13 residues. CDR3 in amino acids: CASSQVSPYEQYF. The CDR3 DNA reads TGTGCCAGCAGCCAAGTTTCCCCCTACGAGCAGTACTTC.

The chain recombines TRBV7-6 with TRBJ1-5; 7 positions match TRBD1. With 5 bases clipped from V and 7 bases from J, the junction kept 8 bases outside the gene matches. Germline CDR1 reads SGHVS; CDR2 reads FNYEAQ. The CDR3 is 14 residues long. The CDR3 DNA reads TGTGCCAGCAGCCCAGTCGACAGGGACCAGCCCCAGCATTTT. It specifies CASSPVDRDQPQHF.

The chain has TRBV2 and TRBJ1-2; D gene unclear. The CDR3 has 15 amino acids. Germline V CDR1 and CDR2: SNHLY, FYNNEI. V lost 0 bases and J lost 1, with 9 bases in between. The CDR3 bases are TGTGCCAGCAGTGAAGCTTTCTGGGGTAACTATGGCTACACCTTC. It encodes CASSEAFWGNYGYTF.

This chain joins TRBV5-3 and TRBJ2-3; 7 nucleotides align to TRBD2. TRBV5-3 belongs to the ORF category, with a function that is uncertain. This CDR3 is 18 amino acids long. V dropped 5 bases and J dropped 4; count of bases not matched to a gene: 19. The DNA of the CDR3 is TGTGCCAGAAGATTCATGGCGGGGAGGGGAGATGCGGCAGATACGCAGTATTTT. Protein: CARRFMAGRGDAADTQYF.

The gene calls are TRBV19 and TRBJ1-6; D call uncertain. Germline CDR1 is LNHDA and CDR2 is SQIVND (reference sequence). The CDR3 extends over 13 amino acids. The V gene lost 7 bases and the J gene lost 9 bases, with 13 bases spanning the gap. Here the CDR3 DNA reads TGTGCCAGTAAGGCCGGGAGGGCTTCACCCCTCCACTTT. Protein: CASKAGRASPLHF.

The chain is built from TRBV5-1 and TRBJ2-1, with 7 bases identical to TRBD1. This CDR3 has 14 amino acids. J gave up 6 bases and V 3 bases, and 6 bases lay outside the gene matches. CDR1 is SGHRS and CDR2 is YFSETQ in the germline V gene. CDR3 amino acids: CASSWSDRFNEQFF. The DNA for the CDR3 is TGCGCCAGCAGCTGGTCGGACAGGTTCAATGAGCAGTTCTTC.

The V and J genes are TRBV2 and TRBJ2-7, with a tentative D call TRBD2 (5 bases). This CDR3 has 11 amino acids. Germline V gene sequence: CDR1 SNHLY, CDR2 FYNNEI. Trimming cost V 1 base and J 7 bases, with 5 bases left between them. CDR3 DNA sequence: TGTGCCAGCAGTGAAGGAGGGGAGCAGTACTTC. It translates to CASSEGGEQYF.

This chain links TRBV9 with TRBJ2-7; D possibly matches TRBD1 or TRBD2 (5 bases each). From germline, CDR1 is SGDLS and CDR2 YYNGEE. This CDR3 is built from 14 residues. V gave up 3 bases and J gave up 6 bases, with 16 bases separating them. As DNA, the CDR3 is TGTGCCAGCAGCGAGCGGACTGATGGGGCCGAGCAGTACTTC. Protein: CASSERTDGAEQYF.

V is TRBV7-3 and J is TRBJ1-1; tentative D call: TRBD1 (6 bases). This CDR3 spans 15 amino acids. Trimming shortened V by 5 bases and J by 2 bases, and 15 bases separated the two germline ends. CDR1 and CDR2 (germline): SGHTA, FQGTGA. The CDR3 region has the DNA TGTGCCAGCAGCCCTAAGGGGGGACCCAACACTGAAGCTTTCTTT. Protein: CASSPKGGPNTEAFF.

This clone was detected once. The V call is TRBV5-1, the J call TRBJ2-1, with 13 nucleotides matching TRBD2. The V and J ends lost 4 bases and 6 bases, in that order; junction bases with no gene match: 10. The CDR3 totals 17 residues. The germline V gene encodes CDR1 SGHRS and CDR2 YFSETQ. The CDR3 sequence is CASSPRTSGRLGNEQFF. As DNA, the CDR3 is TGCGCCAGCAGCCCCCGGACTAGCGGGAGATTGGGCAATGAGCAGTTCTTC.

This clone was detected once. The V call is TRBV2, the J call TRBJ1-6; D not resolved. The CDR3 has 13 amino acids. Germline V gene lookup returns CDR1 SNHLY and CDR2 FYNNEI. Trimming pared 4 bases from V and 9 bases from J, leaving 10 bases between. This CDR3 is CASSGAGFSPLHF. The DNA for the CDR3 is TGTGCCAGCAGTGGAGCTGGATTTTCACCCCTCCACTTT.

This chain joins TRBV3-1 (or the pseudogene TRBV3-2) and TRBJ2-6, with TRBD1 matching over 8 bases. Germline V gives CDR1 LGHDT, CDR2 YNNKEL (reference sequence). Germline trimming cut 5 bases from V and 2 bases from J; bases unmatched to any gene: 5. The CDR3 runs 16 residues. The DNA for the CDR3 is TGTGCCAGCAGCGAGACAGGGGTCGCTGGGGCCAACGTCCTGACTTTC. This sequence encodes CASSETGVAGANVLTF.

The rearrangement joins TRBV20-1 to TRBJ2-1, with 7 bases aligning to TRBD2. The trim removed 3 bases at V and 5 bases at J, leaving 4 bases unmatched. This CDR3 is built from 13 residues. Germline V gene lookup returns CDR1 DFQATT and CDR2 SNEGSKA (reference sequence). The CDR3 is CSASRGSDNEQFF. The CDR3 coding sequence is TGCAGTGCTAGTCGCGGGAGTGACAATGAGCAGTTCTTC.